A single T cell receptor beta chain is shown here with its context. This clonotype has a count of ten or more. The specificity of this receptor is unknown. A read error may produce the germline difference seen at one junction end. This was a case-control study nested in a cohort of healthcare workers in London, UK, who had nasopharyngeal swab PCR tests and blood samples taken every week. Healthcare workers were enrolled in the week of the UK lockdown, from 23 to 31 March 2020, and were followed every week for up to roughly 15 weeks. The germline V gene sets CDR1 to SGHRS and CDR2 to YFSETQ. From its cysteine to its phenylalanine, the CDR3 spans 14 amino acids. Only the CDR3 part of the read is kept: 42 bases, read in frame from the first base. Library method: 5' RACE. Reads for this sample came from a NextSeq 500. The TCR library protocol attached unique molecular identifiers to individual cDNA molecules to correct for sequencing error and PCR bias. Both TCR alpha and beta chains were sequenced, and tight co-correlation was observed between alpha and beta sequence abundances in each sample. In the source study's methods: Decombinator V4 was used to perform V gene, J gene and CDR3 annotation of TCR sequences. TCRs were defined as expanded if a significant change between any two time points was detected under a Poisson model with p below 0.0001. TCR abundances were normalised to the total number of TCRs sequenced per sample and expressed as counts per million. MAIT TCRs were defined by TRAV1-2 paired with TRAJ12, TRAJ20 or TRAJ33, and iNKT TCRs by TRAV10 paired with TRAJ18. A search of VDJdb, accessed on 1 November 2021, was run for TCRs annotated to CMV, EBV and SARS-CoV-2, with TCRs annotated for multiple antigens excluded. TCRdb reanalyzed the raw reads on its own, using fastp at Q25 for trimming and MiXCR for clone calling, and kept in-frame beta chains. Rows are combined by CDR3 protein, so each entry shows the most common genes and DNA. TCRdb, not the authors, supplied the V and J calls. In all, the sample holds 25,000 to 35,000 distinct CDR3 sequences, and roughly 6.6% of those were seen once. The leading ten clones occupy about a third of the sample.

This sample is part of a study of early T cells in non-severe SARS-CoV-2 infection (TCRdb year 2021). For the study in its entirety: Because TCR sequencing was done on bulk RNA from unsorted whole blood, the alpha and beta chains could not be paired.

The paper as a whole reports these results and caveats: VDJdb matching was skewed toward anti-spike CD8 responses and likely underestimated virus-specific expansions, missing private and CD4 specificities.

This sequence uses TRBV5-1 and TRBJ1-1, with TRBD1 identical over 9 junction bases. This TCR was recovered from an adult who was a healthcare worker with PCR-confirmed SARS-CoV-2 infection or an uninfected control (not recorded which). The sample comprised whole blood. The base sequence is TGCGCCAGCCGCTTACAGGGGGCTGACACTGAAGCTTTCTTT. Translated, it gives CASRLQGADTEAFF.